The 7 T cell receptor beta chains below were found in one sample sequenced in a study of blood T cell repertoires in COVID-19. TCRdb keeps only in-frame clones here, not all; method: immunoSEQ multiplex PCR. The sample has some 130,000 clones, roughly 90% seen once. Source material: peripheral blood. The receptors come from a man in his sixties with active or convalescent COVID-19.

The chain joins TRBV5-1 to TRBJ2-1; 12 nucleotides line up with TRBD2. The V segment lost 1 base and the J segment 9 bases; nucleotides outside the gene matches: 14. This CDR3 spans 18 amino acids. Germline CDR1 is SGHRS and CDR2 is YFSETQ. CDR3 coding DNA: TGCGCCAGCAGCTTGTCTAGCGGGGGGGCTCGGAGAGAGGGTGAGCAGTTCTTC. Its translation: CASSLSSGGARREGEQFF.

V usage is TRBV19 and J usage is TRBJ1-1, with 9 bases fitting TRBD1. CDR1 is LNHDA and CDR2 is SQIVND in the germline V gene (reference sequence). The CDR3 length is 16 residues. Losses at the gene ends were 7 bases for V and 4 bases for J; bases not matched to a gene: 13. The CDR3 loop reads CASTPFTGGSGTEAFF. The CDR3 DNA reads as TGTGCCAGTACCCCTTTCACAGGGGGCTCTGGCACTGAAGCTTTCTTT.

The chain combines TRBV6-5 with TRBJ2-2; 7 positions agree with TRBD2. Germline V gene data show CDR1 as MNHEY and CDR2 as SVGAGI. The V segment lost 2 bases and the J segment 4 bases; nucleotides outside the gene matches: 4. This CDR3 contains 15 residues. CDR3: CASSYGGGGTGELFF. The CDR3 nucleotides read TGTGCCAGCAGTTACGGGGGGGGTGGCACCGGGGAGCTGTTTTTT.

The V call is TRBV30, the J call TRBJ1-1; D unclear. The ends were cut back, 3 bases at V and 2 bases at J, with 10 bases in the middle. Per germline, CDR1 GTSNPN and CDR2 SVGIG (reference sequence). This CDR3 spans 13 amino acids. The CDR3 protein is CAWSEESNTEAFF. CDR3 sequence (DNA): TGTGCCTGGAGCGAGGAGTCTAACACTGAAGCTTTCTTT.

This sequence joins TRBV18 and TRBJ2-5, with 8 positions matching TRBD1. With 6 bases clipped from V and 2 bases from J, the junction kept 8 bases outside the gene matches. CDR1 and CDR2 from the germline V gene are KGHSH and LQKENI. The CDR3 runs 15 residues. CDR3 nucleotides: TGTGCCAGCTCGTGGACAGGGAAAGTACAAGAGACCCAGTACTTC. It specifies CASSWTGKVQETQYF. The full variable domain, in which reference TRBV18 and TRBJ2-5 provide the parts outside the CDR3, is NAGVMQNPRHLVRRRGQEARLRCSPMKGHSHVYWYRQLPEEGLKFMVYLQKENIIDESGMPKERFSAEFPKEGPSILRIQQVVRGDSAAYFCASSWTGKVQETQYFGPGTRLLVL.

The V call is TRBV7-3, the J call TRBJ2-2; possibly TRBD1 for D (6 bases). Germline CDR1 reads SGHTA; CDR2 reads FQGTGA. The CDR3 extends over 14 amino acids. The V end lost 3 bases, the J end lost 6 bases, and 11 bases lay between the germline ends. This CDR3 reads CASSFTTGPGELFF. CDR3 nucleotides: TGTGCCAGCAGCTTCACTACAGGGCCCGGGGAGCTGTTTTTT.

This clone was found once. The V and J genes are TRBV9 and TRBJ2-1; TRBD1 aligns across 7 bases. The CDR3 loop spans 14 amino acids. Germline V gene data show CDR1 as SGDLS and CDR2 as YYNGEE. Unmatched junction bases numbered 2, after V lost 0 bases and J lost 5 bases. The CDR3 is CASSVEGTDNEQFF. The CDR3, as DNA: TGTGCCAGCAGCGTAGAGGGGACAGACAATGAGCAGTTCTTC. Based on the CDR3 plus reference TRBV9 and TRBJ2-1, the full variable domain is DSGVTQTPKHLITATGQRVTLRCSPRSGDLSVYWYQQSLDQGLQFLIQYYNGEERAKGNILERFSAQQFPDLHSELNLSSLELGDSALYFCASSVEGTDNEQFFGPGTRLTVL.